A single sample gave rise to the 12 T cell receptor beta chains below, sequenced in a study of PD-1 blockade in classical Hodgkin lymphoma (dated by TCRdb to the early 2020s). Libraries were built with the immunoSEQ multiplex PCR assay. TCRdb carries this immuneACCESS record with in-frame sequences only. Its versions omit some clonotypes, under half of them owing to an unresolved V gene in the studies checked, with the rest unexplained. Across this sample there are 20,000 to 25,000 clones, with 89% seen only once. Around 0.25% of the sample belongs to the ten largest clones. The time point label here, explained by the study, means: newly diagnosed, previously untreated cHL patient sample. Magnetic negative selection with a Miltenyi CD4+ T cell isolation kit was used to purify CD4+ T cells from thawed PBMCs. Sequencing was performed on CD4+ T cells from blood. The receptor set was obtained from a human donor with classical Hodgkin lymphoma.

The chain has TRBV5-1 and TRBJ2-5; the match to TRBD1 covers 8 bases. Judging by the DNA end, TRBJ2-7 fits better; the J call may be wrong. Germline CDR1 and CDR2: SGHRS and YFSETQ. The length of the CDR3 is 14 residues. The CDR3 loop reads CASWTGTGVDEQYF. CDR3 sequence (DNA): TGCGCCAGCTGGACCGGGACAGGAGTTGACGAGCAGTACTTC.

The CDR3 loop is CASSLQGAGANEKLFF. The DNA of the CDR3 is TGTGCCAGCAGTTTACAGGGGGCTGGAGCTAATGAAAAACTGTTTTTT. The V call is TRBV2, the J call TRBJ1-4; 9 bases line up with TRBD1. The CDR3 is made up of 16 amino acids. J gave up 3 bases and V 5 bases, and 7 bases lay outside the gene matches. Germline V gene lookup returns CDR1 SNHLY and CDR2 FYNNEI. Combining the CDR3 with reference TRBV2 and TRBJ1-4 gives the whole variable domain EPEVTQTPSHQVTQMGQEVILRCVPISNHLYFYWYRQILGQKVEFLVSFYNNEISEKSEIFDDQFSVERPDGSNFTLKIRSTKLEDSAMYFCASSLQGAGANEKLFFGSGTQLSVL.

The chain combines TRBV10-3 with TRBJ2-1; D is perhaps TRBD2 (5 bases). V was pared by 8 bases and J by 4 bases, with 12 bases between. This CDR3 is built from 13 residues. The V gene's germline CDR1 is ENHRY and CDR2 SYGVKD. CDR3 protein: CAIAEGGYNEQFF. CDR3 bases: TGTGCCATCGCAGAGGGCGGTTACAATGAGCAGTTCTTC.

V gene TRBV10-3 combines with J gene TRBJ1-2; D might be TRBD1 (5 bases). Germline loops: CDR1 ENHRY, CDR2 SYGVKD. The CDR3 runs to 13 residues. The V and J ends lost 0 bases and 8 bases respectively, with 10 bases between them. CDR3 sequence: CAISESRVRGYTF. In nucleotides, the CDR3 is TGTGCCATCAGTGAGTCCAGGGTGCGGGGCTACACCTTC.

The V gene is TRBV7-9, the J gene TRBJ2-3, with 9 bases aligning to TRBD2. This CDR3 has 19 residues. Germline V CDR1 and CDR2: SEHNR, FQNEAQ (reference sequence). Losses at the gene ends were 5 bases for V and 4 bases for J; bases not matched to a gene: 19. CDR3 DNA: TGTGCCAGCAGCACGTGGGGCGGGGGGGCGAGTGGAGGGTCAGATACGCAGTATTTT. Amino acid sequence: CASSTWGGGASGGSDTQYF.

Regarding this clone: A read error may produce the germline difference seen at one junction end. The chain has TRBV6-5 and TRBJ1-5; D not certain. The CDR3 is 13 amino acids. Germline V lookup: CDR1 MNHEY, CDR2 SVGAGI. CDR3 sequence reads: CAISPQVNQPQHF. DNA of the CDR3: TGTGCCATCAGTCCCCAGGTCAATCAGCCCCAGCATTTT.

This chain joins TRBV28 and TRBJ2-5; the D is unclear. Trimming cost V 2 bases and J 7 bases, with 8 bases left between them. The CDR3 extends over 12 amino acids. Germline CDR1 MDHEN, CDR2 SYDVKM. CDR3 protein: CASSLARATQYF. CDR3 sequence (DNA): TGTGCCAGCAGTTTAGCCCGGGCGACCCAGTACTTC. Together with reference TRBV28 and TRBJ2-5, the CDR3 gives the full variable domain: DVKVTQSSRYLVKRTGEKVFLECVQDMDHENMFWYRQDPGLGLRLIYFSYDVKMKEKGDIPEGYSVSREKKERFSLILESASTNQTSMYLCASSLARATQYFGPGTRLLVL.

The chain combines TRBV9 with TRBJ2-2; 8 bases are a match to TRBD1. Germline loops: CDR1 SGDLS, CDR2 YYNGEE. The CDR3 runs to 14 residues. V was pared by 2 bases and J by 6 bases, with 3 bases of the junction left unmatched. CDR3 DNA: TGTGCCAGCAGCGTCCAGGGGGCCCCCGGGGAGCTGTTTTTT. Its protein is CASSVQGAPGELFF.

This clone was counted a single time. The CDR3 reads CASSGWGQGAREAFF. The CDR3 coding sequence is TGTGCCAGCAGCGGGTGGGGACAGGGGGCTCGTGAAGCTTTCTTT. This rearrangement joins TRBV5-6 to TRBJ1-1, with 12 nucleotides matching TRBD1. The CDR3 covers 15 residues. The junction had 8 bases not matched to a gene; V was cut back by 4 bases and J by 7 bases. Germline CDR1 SGHDT, CDR2 YYEEEE.

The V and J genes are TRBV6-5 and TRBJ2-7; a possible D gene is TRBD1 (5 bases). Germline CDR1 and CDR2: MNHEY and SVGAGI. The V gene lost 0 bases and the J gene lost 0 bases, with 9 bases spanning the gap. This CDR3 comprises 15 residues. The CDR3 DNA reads TGTGCCAGCAGTTACTCGGGGCAGAACTCCTACGAGCAGTACTTC. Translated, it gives CASSYSGQNSYEQYF.

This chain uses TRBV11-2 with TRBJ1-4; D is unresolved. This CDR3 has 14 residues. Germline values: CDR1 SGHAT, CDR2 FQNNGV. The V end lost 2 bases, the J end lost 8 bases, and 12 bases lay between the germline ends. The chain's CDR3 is CASSLRPTKEKLFF. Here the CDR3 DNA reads TGTGCCAGCAGCTTAAGGCCCACGAAAGAAAAACTGTTTTTT.

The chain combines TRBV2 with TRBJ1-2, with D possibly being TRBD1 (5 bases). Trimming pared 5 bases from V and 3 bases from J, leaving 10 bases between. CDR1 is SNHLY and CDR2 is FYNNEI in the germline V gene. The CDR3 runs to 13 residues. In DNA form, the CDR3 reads TGTGCCAGCAGTTTTCAGGGCGACTATGGCTACACCTTC. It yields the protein CASSFQGDYGYTF. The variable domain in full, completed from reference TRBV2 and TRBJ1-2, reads EPEVTQTPSHQVTQMGQEVILRCVPISNHLYFYWYRQILGQKVEFLVSFYNNEISEKSEIFDDQFSVERPDGSNFTLKIRSTKLEDSAMYFCASSFQGDYGYTFGSGTRLTVV.